The 20 T cell receptor beta chains below all came from one sample that was sequenced in a study of shared clonotypes between healthy human individuals. Only in-frame clones appear in the TCRdb table, and some are missing; sequencing was by immunoSEQ multiplex PCR. The table has roughly 2.5 million clones, more than 90% seen once. The sample was naive CD4+ T cells sorted from blood. Regarding subset: CD45RA+ positively selected. Receptor source: a man aged 18 to 30 in good health.

The chain carries TRBV4-2 and TRBJ1-2; D perhaps matches TRBD1 (6 bases). Trimming removed 2 bases from V and 8 bases from J, with 18 bases in between. This CDR3 has 15 residues. Germline lookup yields CDR1 LGHNA and CDR2 YNFKEQ. CDR3 sequence (DNA): TGTGCCAGCAGCCAAACAAAAACAGGGCCTGAAGGCTACACCTTC. Amino acids: CASSQTKTGPEGYTF.

The chain has TRBV5-1 and TRBJ2-3; no firm D call. V was trimmed by 4 bases and J by 2 bases, leaving 8 bases between them. Germline lookup yields CDR1 SGHRS and CDR2 YFSETQ. The CDR3 consists of 13 residues. In DNA form, the CDR3 reads TGCGCCAGCAGCCCTAGGGTCACAGATACGCAGTATTTT. As protein: CASSPRVTDTQYF. Together with reference TRBV5-1 and TRBJ2-3, the CDR3 gives the full variable domain: KAGVTQTPRYLIKTRGQQVTLSCSPISGHRSVSWYQQTPGQGLQFLFEYFSETQRNKGNFPGRFSGRQFSNSRSEMNVSTLELGDSALYLCASSPRVTDTQYFGPGTRLTVL.

The V gene is TRBV6-5, the J gene TRBJ2-5; D possibly matches TRBD1 or TRBD2 (6 bases each). V was clipped by 9 bases and J by 4 bases, with 18 bases between them. Germline V gene lookup returns CDR1 MNHEY and CDR2 SVGAGI. The CDR3 has 14 residues. The CDR3 coding sequence is TGTGCCAGTAGTCTGGGGGCGGGAAGAGAGACCCAGTACTTC. Amino acids: CASSLGAGRETQYF.

In its sample, this clone was seen once. This chain uses TRBV7-8 with TRBJ1-1, with D possibly matching TRBD1 (5 bases). The CDR3 contains 16 residues. Germline V CDR1 and CDR2: SGHVS, FQNEAQ. V lost 1 base and J lost 6, with 18 bases in between. CDR3 region: CASSLGSTEPRPEAFF. The CDR3 bases are TGTGCCAGCAGCTTAGGCTCGACAGAACCTCGGCCTGAAGCTTTCTTT.

The V call is TRBV7-9, the J call TRBJ1-2; D possibly corresponds to TRBD1 (6 bases). Trimming shortened V by 7 bases and J by 7 bases, and 10 bases separated the two germline ends. CDR1 is SEHNR and CDR2 is FQNEAQ in the germline V gene (reference sequence). The CDR3 contains 11 residues. The DNA for the CDR3 is TGTGCCAGCACGGGGGCGTTTGGCTACACCTTC. Translation gives CASTGAFGYTF. The variable domain in full, completed from reference TRBV7-9 and TRBJ1-2, reads DTGVSQNPRHKITKRGQNVTFRCDPISEHNRLYWYRQTLGQGPEFLTYFQNEAQLEKSRLLSDRFSAERPKGSFSTLEIQRTEQGDSAMYLCASTGAFGYTFGSGTRLTVV.

V is TRBV6-1 and J is TRBJ1-1; TRBD1 agrees at 8 bases. Trimming at V came to 6 bases and at J to 6 bases, leaving 9 bases not matched to a gene. The germline V gene has CDR1 MNHNS and CDR2 SASEGT. This CDR3 contains 14 residues. CDR3 in amino acids: CASRPHGQGPEAFF. The CDR3 DNA follows: TGTGCCAGCAGGCCTCATGGACAGGGTCCTGAAGCTTTCTTT.

V gene TRBV6-1 combines with J gene TRBJ1-5, with a weak D call TRBD1 (6 bases). Germline V CDR1 and CDR2: MNHNS, SASEGT. V lost 4 bases, J lost 3 bases, and 10 bases lay in between. The CDR3 has 14 amino acids. CDR3 bases: TGTGCCAGCAGTGGCCGGGACAACAATCAGCCCCAGCATTTT. The encoded protein is CASSGRDNNQPQHF.

The chain recombines TRBV10-3 with TRBJ1-6; no reliable D call. CDR1 ENHRY and CDR2 SYGVKD come from the germline V gene. The ends were cut back, 5 bases at V and 7 bases at J, with 9 bases in the middle. The CDR3 totals 13 residues. The CDR3 nucleotides read TGTGCCATCAGTCCAGACCGGAATTCACCCCTCCACTTT. Protein product: CAISPDRNSPLHF.

This rearrangement joins TRBV7-2 to TRBJ2-5; D ambiguous. The CDR3 sequence is 14 residues long. The V end lost 1 base, the J end lost 1 base, and 7 bases lay between the germline ends. Germline V gene data show CDR1 as SGHTA and CDR2 as FQGNSA. CDR3 residues: CASSLGVGQETQYF. CDR3 sequence (DNA): TGTGCCAGCAGCTTAGGGGTAGGCCAAGAGACCCAGTACTTC.

This clone came up once. This sample includes further DNA sequences coding for the same CDR3. The CDR3 nucleotides read TGTGCCAGCAGTTACTCGAGGCAGAACACTGAAGCTTTCTTT. Encoded protein: CASSYSRQNTEAFF. J is TRBJ1-1 and V is TRBV6-5, with D unresolved. This CDR3 contains 14 residues. CDR1 is MNHEY and CDR2 is SVGAGI in the germline V gene. Trimming took off 0 bases at V and 1 base at J, with 6 bases between the two ends.

This chain uses TRBV5-6 with TRBJ2-7; 7 positions agree with TRBD1. The V gene end was trimmed by 4 bases and the J gene end by 3 bases; junction bases not matched to a gene: 4. CDR1 is SGHDT, CDR2 YYEEEE, per germline. The CDR3 length is 13 residues. This chain's CDR3 is CASSRGQFYEQYF. The CDR3 nucleotides read TGTGCCAGCAGCCGGGGACAGTTCTACGAGCAGTACTTC.

This clone was counted once. The chain joins TRBV18 to TRBJ2-3, with D unresolved. CDR1 and CDR2 (germline): KGHSH, LQKENI. Trimming removed 3 bases from V and 5 bases from J, with 6 bases in between. CDR3 length equals 12 residues. The CDR3 loop is CASSPNRDTQYF. CDR3 nucleotides: TGTGCCAGCTCACCTAACAGAGATACGCAGTATTTT.

The chain combines TRBV7-9 with TRBJ2-5; D remains unclear. The germline V gene encodes CDR1 SEHNR and CDR2 FQNEAQ (reference sequence). This CDR3 has 14 amino acids. The V end lost 4 bases, the J end lost 3 bases, and 12 bases lay between the germline ends. The CDR3 loop reads CASSSHWLKETQYF. CDR3 nucleotides: TGTGCCAGCAGCTCCCACTGGCTTAAAGAGACCCAGTACTTC.

This clone has a single count. The rearrangement uses TRBV7-2 and TRBJ1-1, with D hard to call. CDR3 length: 15 amino acids. CDR1 is SGHTA, CDR2 FQGNSA, per germline. V was trimmed by 5 bases and J by 4 bases, leaving 17 bases between them. The CDR3 nucleotides are TGTGCCAGCAGCCCAGTCGGCAGCGGGAGCACTGAAGCTTTCTTT. It specifies CASSPVGSGSTEAFF.

To note about this clone: The sample holds other DNA sequences that translate to the same CDR3. The chain is built from TRBV5-4 and TRBJ2-2; 12 positions agree with TRBD2. This CDR3 is built from 15 residues. V lost 2 bases, J lost 5 bases, and 1 base stayed unmatched. CDR1 and CDR2 (germline): SGHNT, YYREEE (reference sequence). Here the CDR3 DNA reads TGTGCCAGCAGCTTAGGACTAGCGGGGACCGGGGAGCTGTTTTTT. Translation gives CASSLGLAGTGELFF.

V gene TRBV28 combines with J gene TRBJ1-1; D gene ambiguous. The CDR3 sequence is 15 residues long. Germline V gene sequence: CDR1 MDHEN, CDR2 SYDVKM. Between the trimmed V and J ends, which lost 3 bases and 4 bases, there was a span of 15 bases. CDR3 nucleotide sequence: TGTGCCAGCAGTTTTGGTCGGTATCGGAGCACTGAAGCTTTCTTT. This encodes CASSFGRYRSTEAFF.

V usage is TRBV7-9 and J usage is TRBJ2-7; D gene uncertain. With 5 bases removed from V and 6 bases from J, the gap between germline ends came to 11 bases. The CDR3 extends over 12 amino acids. Germline V gives CDR1 SEHNR, CDR2 FQNEAQ (reference sequence). In nucleotides, the CDR3 is TGTGCCAGCAGCGAACAAGGGTCCGAGCAGTACTTC. This encodes CASSEQGSEQYF.

This chain uses TRBV7-9 with TRBJ2-5; the D call may be TRBD1 or TRBD2 (6 bases each). CDR1 is SEHNR, CDR2 FQNEAQ, per germline (reference sequence). There are 16 residues in the CDR3. V lost 5 bases, J lost 2 bases, and 18 bases lay in between. CDR3 DNA: TGTGCCAGCAGCCCGGGCGTGGGGGGCAATCAAGAGACCCAGTACTTC. Its translation: CASSPGVGGNQETQYF.

The rearrangement uses TRBV7-9 and TRBJ2-5, with D hard to call. Germline CDR1 reads SEHNR; CDR2 reads FQNEAQ (reference sequence). The CDR3 is 13 residues long. Trimming shortened V by 8 bases and J by 0 bases, and 10 bases separated the two germline ends. The CDR3: CASAADYQETQYF. CDR3 sequence (DNA): TGTGCCAGCGCGGCTGACTACCAAGAGACCCAGTACTTC. Full variable domain (missing parts from reference TRBV7-9 and TRBJ2-5): DTGVSQNPRHKITKRGQNVTFRCDPISEHNRLYWYRQTLGQGPEFLTYFQNEAQLEKSRLLSDRFSAERPKGSFSTLEIQRTEQGDSAMYLCASAADYQETQYFGPGTRLLVL.

Concerning this clone itself: The sample carries other DNA sequences with the same CDR3. This chain links TRBV6-5 with TRBJ1-2; 7 bases fit TRBD1. Germline CDR1 is MNHEY and CDR2 is SVGAGI. V lost 6 bases to trimming and J lost 2 bases; unmatched junction nucleotides: 3. This CDR3 has 13 residues. CDR3 sequence reads: CASRRGQNYGYTF. DNA for the CDR3: TGTGCCAGCAGGCGGGGACAGAACTATGGCTACACCTTC.